Each of the 26 T cell receptor beta chains below was sequenced from the same sample in a study of shared clonotypes between healthy human individuals. TCRdb's table, derived via immunoSEQ multiplex PCR, lists solely in-frame clones and lacks some. The sample yields 400,000 to 500,000 clones, about three quarters seen once. Sequenced sample: PBMCs. The origin of the receptors is a woman aged 40 to 49 in good health. Some clones in this sample may be carry-over from other donors' samples.

Concerning this clone itself: A far larger clone is one base from this, pointing to a likely read error. The chain recombines TRBV30 with TRBJ2-5; a possible D gene is TRBD1 (6 bases). Judging by the DNA end, TRBJ2-7 fits better; the J call may be wrong. The CDR3 is 12 amino acids. The germline V gene encodes CDR1 GTSNPN and CDR2 SVGIG (reference sequence). The CDR3 here is CAGTGNPYEQYF. DNA of the CDR3: TGTGCCGGAACAGGGAATCCCTACGAGCAGTACTTC.

This clone was seen just once. The chain has TRBV7-3 and TRBJ2-1, with D unresolved. With 4 bases removed from V and 5 bases from J, the gap between germline ends came to 9 bases. This CDR3 is 13 amino acids long. CDR1 SGHTA and CDR2 FQGTGA come from the germline V gene. The CDR3 loop is CASSSNSDNEQFF. The CDR3 DNA reads TGTGCCAGCAGCTCAAACTCGGACAATGAGCAGTTCTTC.

The chain recombines TRBV10-3 with TRBJ2-7, with TRBD1 matching over 10 bases. Germline CDR1 is ENHRY and CDR2 is SYGVKD. The V gene end was trimmed by 7 bases and the J gene end by 3 bases; junction bases not matched to a gene: 9. CDR3 length: 15 residues. DNA for the CDR3: TGTGCCATCACCGACCCCGGGACAGGGGACTACGAGCAGTACTTC. It encodes CAITDPGTGDYEQYF.

V and J are TRBV5-4 and TRBJ1-2; 9 bases match TRBD1. Losses at the gene ends were 4 bases for V and 7 bases for J; bases not matched to a gene: 8. Germline V lookup: CDR1 SGHNT, CDR2 YYREEE (reference sequence). The CDR3 has 14 residues. The CDR3 DNA follows: TGTGCCAGCAGCGAGCGGACAGGGGTGTTTGGCTACACCTTC. Protein sequence: CASSERTGVFGYTF.

This clone was counted ten times or more. This chain connects TRBV4-2 to TRBJ2-2; perhaps TRBD2 as D (7 bases). The V end lost 5 bases, the J end lost 6 bases, and 13 bases lay between the germline ends. Germline values: CDR1 LGHNA, CDR2 YNFKEQ. CDR3 size: 14 residues. The CDR3 loop is CASSGGGVAGELFF. The CDR3 nucleotides are TGTGCCAGCAGCGGGGGGGGCGTAGCCGGGGAGCTGTTTTTT.

This clone was counted only a few times. This sequence joins TRBV5-4 and TRBJ2-1; D possibly corresponds to TRBD1 (7 bases). CDR1 and CDR2 from the germline V gene are SGHNT and YYREEE (reference sequence). The CDR3 extends over 14 amino acids. Trimming pared 3 bases from V and 4 bases from J, leaving 11 bases between. The CDR3 nucleotides are TGTGCCAGCAGCTCCCAGGGGGGATACAATGAGCAGTTCTTC. Translating it yields CASSSQGGYNEQFF.

The V gene is TRBV9, the J gene TRBJ2-3; 13 nucleotides line up with TRBD2. V was pared by 0 bases and J by 4 bases, with 5 bases of the junction left unmatched. Germline-derived CDR1 and CDR2 are SGDLS and YYNGEE. There are 17 residues in the CDR3. The CDR3 sequence: CASSVDTSGRVADTQYF. The CDR3 DNA reads TGTGCCAGCAGCGTAGATACTAGCGGGAGGGTCGCAGATACGCAGTATTTT.

V usage is TRBV7-2 and J usage is TRBJ1-3; D gene ambiguous. Germline V lookup: CDR1 SGHTA, CDR2 FQGNSA. V was cut by 5 bases and J by 4 bases, with 15 bases left in between. The CDR3 is 15 residues long. The CDR3, as DNA: TGTGCCAGCAGCCAAAGGACCGGGTCAGGAAACACCATATATTTT. Translation: CASSQRTGSGNTIYF.

V gene TRBV28 combines with J gene TRBJ2-5; 10 positions match TRBD2. Germline V lookup: CDR1 MDHEN, CDR2 SYDVKM. Trimming cost V 6 bases and J 11 bases; bases outside gene matches: 12. This CDR3 is built from 14 residues. CDR3 protein: CASRVRLAGASQYF. CDR3 bases: TGTGCCAGCAGGGTTAGGCTAGCGGGAGCGTCACAGTACTTC.

This clone occurred a few times. The chain couples TRBV10-3 to TRBJ1-2; the match to TRBD1 covers 7 bases. Trimming took 6 bases from V and 6 from J; bases not matched to a gene: 7. The CDR3 covers 13 residues. Germline V gene sequence: CDR1 ENHRY, CDR2 SYGVKD. DNA for the CDR3: TGTGCCATCAGCCTCGGGACAGACCATGGCTACACCTTC. Encoded protein: CAISLGTDHGYTF.

The rearrangement uses TRBV10-3 and TRBJ2-2; D is unresolved. With 3 bases removed from V and 4 bases from J, the gap between germline ends came to 6 bases. The CDR3 extends over 13 amino acids. CDR1 is ENHRY and CDR2 is SYGVKD in the germline V gene. The CDR3 DNA is TGTGCCATCAGTGACTATACCACCGGGGAGCTGTTTTTT. The encoded protein is CAISDYTTGELFF.

The rearrangement links TRBV6-5 to TRBJ1-1; 9 positions agree with TRBD1. The CDR3 runs to 15 residues. Germline V lookup: CDR1 MNHEY, CDR2 SVGAGI. Trimming cost V 2 bases and J 5 bases; bases outside gene matches: 6. The CDR3 nucleotides read TGTGCCAGCAGTTACCCCGGGACAGGGAGGACTGAAGCTTTCTTT. Protein product: CASSYPGTGRTEAFF.

V and J are TRBV5-1 and TRBJ2-5; 9 bases align to TRBD1. The J call could be wrong; TRBJ2-7 is a better fit for the DNA end. Germline CDR1 is SGHRS and CDR2 is YFSETQ. CDR3 length equals 15 residues. CDR3 DNA: TGCGCCAGCAGCCCGGAGGGACAGGGAGGGGGCGAGCAGTACTTC. Residues: CASSPEGQGGGEQYF.

The chain has TRBV7-9 and TRBJ2-1; perhaps TRBD2 as D (5 bases). Trimming stripped 1 base from V and 0 bases from J, with 7 bases between. The CDR3 is made up of 15 amino acids. CDR1 and CDR2 from the germline V gene are SEHNR and FQNEAQ (reference sequence). The CDR3 loop is CASSLVGSSYNEQFF. DNA of the CDR3: TGTGCCAGCAGCTTAGTAGGGAGCTCCTACAATGAGCAGTTCTTC.

The chain links TRBV6-4 to TRBJ1-1, with 7 bases matching TRBD1. The V gene's germline CDR1 is MRHNA and CDR2 SNTAGT. The V segment lost 3 bases and the J segment 1 base; nucleotides outside the gene matches: 2. The CDR3 sequence is 14 residues long. CDR3 sequence: CASSEGTANTEAFF. CDR3 coding DNA: TGTGCCAGCAGTGAGGGGACAGCGAACACTGAAGCTTTCTTT.

The CDR3 bases are TGTGCCAGCAGCTTGACCGGGACAGGCAACGAGCAGTACTTC. Encoded protein: CASSLTGTGNEQYF. The gene calls are TRBV5-6 and TRBJ2-7, with 8 bases that match TRBD1. Germline CDR1 and CDR2: SGHDT and YYEEEE. With 1 base clipped from V and 5 bases from J, the junction kept 5 bases outside the gene matches. The CDR3 runs to 14 residues.

V usage is TRBV7-9 and J usage is TRBJ2-7, with a weak D call TRBD1 (5 bases). Germline V gene sequence: CDR1 SEHNR, CDR2 FQNEAQ (reference sequence). V was trimmed by 3 bases and J by 1 base, leaving 13 bases between them. CDR3 length: 15 residues. This chain's CDR3 is CASSFTLDRSYEQYF. For the CDR3, the DNA is TGTGCCAGCAGCTTCACCCTAGACAGATCCTACGAGCAGTACTTC.

The chain recombines TRBV19 with TRBJ1-3; D gene uncertain. The V end lost 5 bases, the J end lost 4 bases, and 18 bases lay between the germline ends. The germline V gene encodes CDR1 LNHDA and CDR2 SQIVND (reference sequence). This CDR3 region has 16 residues. This CDR3 reads CASSLPRESTGNTIYF. CDR3 nucleotide sequence: TGTGCCAGTAGTCTGCCTCGAGAGTCCACGGGAAACACCATATATTTT.

This clone was seen a few times. A read error may explain this, as a much larger clone is one base away. Other DNA sequences in this sample translate to the same CDR3. The chain has TRBV19 and TRBJ2-3, with 10 bases fitting TRBD2. The germline gives CDR1 LNHDA, CDR2 SQIVND (reference sequence). The CDR3 spans 15 residues. Written as DNA, the CDR3 is TGTGCCAGTAGTCCTTTAGCGGGAGGCACGGATACGCAGTATTTT. Amino acid sequence: CASSPLAGGTDTQYF.

The J gene is TRBJ2-7, the V gene TRBV7-3; D is undetermined. Germline lookup yields CDR1 SGHTA and CDR2 FQGTGA. CDR3 size: 13 residues. V was pared by 0 bases and J by 4 bases, with 7 bases between. In nucleotides, the CDR3 is TGTGCCAGCAGCTTAACTCTGGGTTACGAGCAGTACTTC. Translation: CASSLTLGYEQYF.

There are a few counts of this clone. J is TRBJ1-1 and V is TRBV13; D is ambiguous. Between the trimmed V and J ends, which lost 5 bases and 1 base, there was a span of 17 bases. Germline-derived CDR1 and CDR2 are PRHDT and FYEKMQ (reference sequence). This CDR3 has 16 amino acids. The CDR3 DNA follows: TGTGCCAGCAGCCCCCTGCGGCTGGGGTCGAACACTGAAGCTTTCTTT. Its protein is CASSPLRLGSNTEAFF.

The gene calls are TRBV5-1 and TRBJ2-7; 9 bases align to TRBD1. The germline CDR1 and CDR2 sequences are SGHRS and YFSETQ. The CDR3 consists of 16 residues. The trim removed 2 bases at V and 1 base at J, leaving 7 bases unmatched. The CDR3 nucleotides read TGCGCCAGCAGCTTAACACCGGGACAGGGATCCTACGAGCAGTACTTC. It specifies CASSLTPGQGSYEQYF.

The V call is TRBV15, the J call TRBJ1-5; no clear D gene. The CDR3 sequence is 15 residues long. CDR1 LNHNV and CDR2 YYDKDF come from the germline V gene (reference sequence). Trimming removed 0 bases at V and 11 bases at J, with 17 bases between. This CDR3 is CATSRDRQLSESQHF. CDR3 nucleotides: TGTGCCACCAGCAGAGATCGGCAGCTCTCGGAGTCCCAGCATTTT.

The V gene is TRBV5-1, the J gene TRBJ1-3, with 7 bases aligning to TRBD1. From germline, CDR1 is SGHRS and CDR2 YFSETQ. The V gene end was trimmed by 3 bases and the J gene end by 0 bases; junction bases not matched to a gene: 6. The CDR3 spans 16 residues. CDR3 sequence (DNA): TGCGCCAGCAGCTGGGGGACAGATTCCTCTGGAAACACCATATATTTT. It specifies CASSWGTDSSGNTIYF.

There are a few counts of this clone. The CDR3 DNA follows: TGTGCCAGCAGCCTGACGATGGGGTGGGACACTGAAGCTTTCTTT. It is translated as CASSLTMGWDTEAFF. This chain links TRBV11-2 with TRBJ1-1; no clear D gene. Germline V gives CDR1 SGHAT, CDR2 FQNNGV. The V end lost 5 bases, the J end lost 3 bases, and 16 bases lay between the germline ends. The CDR3 has 15 amino acids.

This chain uses TRBV5-1 with TRBJ2-2, with TRBD1 matching over 9 bases. V dropped 3 bases and J dropped 4; count of bases not matched to a gene: 7. The CDR3 runs 16 residues. The V gene's germline CDR1 is SGHRS and CDR2 YFSETQ. CDR3 DNA: TGCGCCAGCAGCTCTACCGGGACAGGGCGCACCGGGGAGCTGTTTTTT. It is translated as CASSSTGTGRTGELFF.